This record looks at one TCR beta chain sequence and its context. What it binds is unknown. The sample is drawn from a study of T cell clones after liver transplantation. Study results and caveats: These preliminary findings come from unstandardized post-transplant sampling times.

Method: immunoSEQ multiplex PCR; TCRdb's copy keeps in-frame clones and lacks some. Of some 80,000 clones in the sample, around four fifths are singletons; the top ten hold 2.1%. The receptor was derived from a human patient who received a liver transplant. Some T cells may have originated in the graft donor. The sequencing here drew on CD4+ T cells from blood, taken 48 months after liver transplant.

This CDR3 is CASKRGGRETQYF. CDR3 nucleotide sequence: TGTGCCAGCAAGAGGGGAGGACGAGAGACCCAGTACTTC. The chain employs TRBV6-1 and TRBJ2-5; D may be TRBD2 (6 bases). CDR1 and CDR2 from the germline V gene are MNHNS and SASEGT. This CDR3 is 13 amino acids long. Trimming stripped 7 bases from V and 4 bases from J, with 13 bases between.